A selection of T cell receptor beta chains follows, all from one sample in a study of cytomegalovirus exposure and HLA in healthy donors. Sequencing used immunoSEQ multiplex PCR; TCRdb keeps in-frame clones, though not all of them. Of about 96,000 clones listed, 55% to 75% are singletons. The sample taken for sequencing was PBMCs. These receptors were obtained from a man in his fifties or sixties in good health and CMV-seronegative. Each CDR3 is given with its conserved first and last residue. Each record gives: D gene, V gene, clone size, J gene, CDR3 protein, CDR3 DNA. D genes are given only for firm matches. Clone size is stated in some rows and not others, as once, few, many or a class when expanded.

-	TRBV10-1	-	TRBJ2-5	CASTREHQETQYF	TGCGCCAGCACCAGGGAACACCAAGAGACCCAGTACTTC
-	TRBV19	few	TRBJ1-1	CAARRLNTEAFF	TGTGCCGCACGACGACTTAACACTGAAGCTTTCTTT
TRBD1	TRBV2	few	TRBJ1-5	CASTRDRVSNQPQHF	TGTGCCAGCACCCGGGACAGGGTTAGCAATCAGCCCCAGCATTTT
TRBD1	TRBV6-1	-	TRBJ2-7	CASSDGTGVNYEQYF	TGTGCCAGCAGTGATGGGACAGGGGTCAACTACGAGCAGTACTTC
TRBD1	TRBV10-3	few	TRBJ2-5	CATRDRGETQYF	TGTGCCACCAGGGACAGGGGGGAGACCCAGTACTTC
TRBD1	TRBV19	-	TRBJ2-7	CASSKTGSSYEQYF	TGTGCCAGTAGTAAGACAGGGTCTTCCTACGAGCAGTACTTC
TRBD1	TRBV6-5	-	TRBJ2-1	CASTGGADNEQFF	TGTGCCAGTACAGGGGGCGCTGACAATGAGCAGTTCTTC
-	TRBV9	-	TRBJ2-6	CASSPLGSSGANVLTF	TGTGCCAGCAGCCCTCTTGGGAGCTCTGGGGCCAACGTCCTGACTTTC
TRBD1	TRBV6-5	-	TRBJ2-5	CASSSDRGKTQYF	TGTGCCAGCAGTTCGGACAGGGGAAAGACCCAGTACTTC
TRBD1	TRBV5-1	-	TRBJ1-1	CASRGTDLNTEAFF	TGCGCCAGCCGAGGGACAGACCTGAACACTGAAGCTTTCTTT
-	TRBV11-3	-	TRBJ1-2	CASSLSEGYYGYTF	TGTGCCAGCAGCCTCAGCGAGGGTTACTATGGCTACACCTTC
-	TRBV2	few	TRBJ2-1	CASTLGGGNEQFF	TGTGCCAGCACTCTGGGGGGTGGTAATGAGCAGTTCTTC